A single sample is the source of the 29 T cell receptor beta chains below, sequenced in a study of blood T cell repertoires in COVID-19. Method: immunoSEQ multiplex PCR; TCRdb's copy keeps in-frame clones and lacks some. The sample yields roughly 180,000 clones, around 85% seen once. Specimen: PBMCs or T cells enriched from blood (not recorded which). The receptor set was obtained from a middle-aged man who had recovered from COVID-19.

This chain uses TRBV5-1 with TRBJ2-5, with D perhaps TRBD2 (6 bases). Trimming removed 4 bases from V and 2 bases from J, with 12 bases in between. The CDR3 loop spans 14 amino acids. Germline CDR1 is SGHRS and CDR2 is YFSETQ. CDR3 DNA sequence: TGCGCCAGCAGCCGGGGCGGGGAACAAGAGACCCAGTACTTC. This sequence encodes CASSRGGEQETQYF.

The gene calls are TRBV29-1 and TRBJ1-2, with 7 bases that match TRBD1. CDR1 is SQVTM, CDR2 ANQGSEA, per germline. Trimming at V came to 3 bases and at J to 4 bases, leaving 5 bases not matched to a gene. The CDR3 spans 13 residues. The CDR3 DNA sequence: TGCAGCGTTGACGGGCAGGGGGGCTATGGCTACACCTTC. Protein sequence: CSVDGQGGYGYTF.

J is TRBJ2-1 and V is TRBV2; D unresolved. The CDR3 totals 14 residues. Trimming took off 7 bases at V and 6 bases at J, with 16 bases between the two ends. Germline lookup yields CDR1 SNHLY and CDR2 FYNNEI. The DNA of the CDR3 is TGTGCCAGCATCCCTCCAAGTCAGTTCAATGAGCAGTTCTTC. Its protein is CASIPPSQFNEQFF.

This chain joins TRBV18 and TRBJ1-1; TRBD1 matches 10 bases. CDR1 KGHSH and CDR2 LQKENI come from the germline V gene. The V and J ends lost 4 bases and 4 bases, in that order; junction bases with no gene match: 3. The CDR3 loop spans 14 amino acids. DNA for the CDR3: TGTGCCAGCTCACTTGACAGGGGGCGCACTGAAGCTTTCTTT. Its protein is CASSLDRGRTEAFF. The entire variable domain, with the rest obtained from reference TRBV18 and TRBJ1-1, is as follows: NAGVMQNPRHLVRRRGQEARLRCSPMKGHSHVYWYRQLPEEGLKFMVYLQKENIIDESGMPKERFSAEFPKEGPSILRIQQVVRGDSAAYFCASSLDRGRTEAFFGQGTRLTVV.

This clone was observed a single time. This chain links TRBV5-1 with TRBJ2-2; D might be TRBD1 (6 bases). Germline CDR1 SGHRS, CDR2 YFSETQ. The CDR3 spans 14 residues. Trimming stripped 4 bases from V and 1 base from J, with 8 bases between. CDR3 in amino acids: CASSPGQNTGELFF. The CDR3 DNA reads as TGCGCCAGCAGCCCGGGACAGAACACCGGGGAGCTGTTTTTT.

The chain joins TRBV21-1 to TRBJ1-5; the table calls TRBD1, which could not be checked here. TRBV21-1 is flagged as a pseudogene. The CDR3 loop spans 11 amino acids. CDR3 in amino acids: CASSPKQPQHF. The CDR3 region has the DNA TGTGCCAGCAGCCCCAAACAGCCCCAGCATTTT.

The V gene is TRBV5-8, the J gene TRBJ2-3; D ambiguous. Trimming shortened V by 0 bases and J by 0 bases, and 8 bases separated the two germline ends. Germline V gives CDR1 SGHTS, CDR2 YDEGEE. This CDR3 spans 15 amino acids. Here the CDR3 reads CASSLGASSTDTQYF. Written as DNA, the CDR3 is TGTGCCAGCAGCTTGGGGGCCTCTAGCACAGATACGCAGTATTTT.

The V call is TRBV4-2, the J call TRBJ1-6, with TRBD1 identical over 8 bases. This CDR3 has 17 residues. Trimming at V came to 0 bases and at J to 4 bases, leaving 5 bases not matched to a gene. Germline V lookup: CDR1 LGHNA, CDR2 YNFKEQ. CDR3 in amino acids: CASSQDGTGFYNSPLHF. The CDR3, as DNA: TGTGCCAGCAGCCAAGACGGGACAGGTTTTTATAATTCACCCCTCCACTTT.

This chain links TRBV5-1 with TRBJ1-2, with 9 bases identical to TRBD1. Trimming removed 0 bases from V and 4 bases from J; junction bases left unmatched: 1. The CDR3 is 14 residues long. The V gene's germline CDR1 is SGHRS and CDR2 YFSETQ. The CDR3 spells CASSLVQGAYGYTF. CDR3 bases: TGCGCCAGCAGCTTGGTACAGGGGGCCTATGGCTACACCTTC. The full variable domain, in which reference TRBV5-1 and TRBJ1-2 provide the parts outside the CDR3, is KAGVTQTPRYLIKTRGQQVTLSCSPISGHRSVSWYQQTPGQGLQFLFEYFSETQRNKGNFPGRFSGRQFSNSRSEMNVSTLELGDSALYLCASSLVQGAYGYTFGSGTRLTVV.

J is TRBJ2-3 and V is TRBV19, with D perhaps TRBD1 (6 bases). V was shortened by 5 bases and J by 7 bases, with 10 bases between the two germline ends. There are 12 residues in the CDR3. The germline V gene has CDR1 LNHDA and CDR2 SQIVND (reference sequence). CDR3 residues: CASSRTAHTQYF. In DNA, the CDR3 is TGTGCCAGTAGTCGGACAGCGCATACGCAGTATTTT. The full variable domain, completed using reference TRBV19 and TRBJ2-3, is DGGITQSPKYLFRKEGQNVTLSCEQNLNHDAMYWYRQDPGQGLRLIYYSQIVNDFQKGDIAEGYSVSREKKESFPLTVTSAQKNPTAFYLCASSRTAHTQYFGPGTRLTVL.

The rearrangement links TRBV28 to TRBJ1-2; D remains unclear. CDR3 length: 12 amino acids. In germline, CDR1 is MDHEN, CDR2 SYDVKM. Trimming shortened V by 6 bases and J by 10 bases, and 15 bases separated the two germline ends. The CDR3: CASRGERAFYTF. As DNA, the CDR3 is TGTGCCAGCAGGGGCGAAAGAGCCTTCTACACCTTC.

The genes are TRBV19 and TRBJ2-2; TRBD1 might be the D (6 bases). The CDR3 sequence is 14 residues long. Germline V gene lookup returns CDR1 LNHDA and CDR2 SQIVND (reference sequence). Trimming left V 5 bases short and J 7 bases short, with 14 bases between. The CDR3 nucleotides read TGTGCCAGTAGTTGGGGGCGCGATAGCGGGGAGCTGTTTTTT. Its protein product is CASSWGRDSGELFF.

The CDR3 coding sequence is TGTGCCAGTAGTACAGGGGGCGGGACTGAAGCTTTCTTT. Protein: CASSTGGGTEAFF. The rearrangement joins TRBV19 to TRBJ1-1, with 8 bases lining up with TRBD1. Germline V gene sequence: CDR1 LNHDA, CDR2 SQIVND (reference sequence). J gave up 5 bases and V 4 bases, and 3 bases lay outside the gene matches. The CDR3 runs to 13 residues. Full variable domain (outside the CDR3, taken from reference TRBV19 and TRBJ1-1): DGGITQSPKYLFRKEGQNVTLSCEQNLNHDAMYWYRQDPGQGLRLIYYSQIVNDFQKGDIAEGYSVSREKKESFPLTVTSAQKNPTAFYLCASSTGGGTEAFFGQGTRLTVV.

The chain uses TRBV5-1 and TRBJ1-5, with no clear D. The CDR3 has 16 residues. V dropped 4 bases and J dropped 3 bases, with 17 bases sitting between them. Germline V gives CDR1 SGHRS, CDR2 YFSETQ. CDR3 nucleotides: TGCGCCAGCAGCCCGAGGCCCACAAAGGACAATCAGCCCCAGCATTTT. Its translation is CASSPRPTKDNQPQHF.

This chain uses TRBV19 with TRBJ1-1, with unresolved D. This CDR3 contains 15 residues. V was cut by 3 bases and J by 8 bases, with 19 bases left in between. Germline loops: CDR1 LNHDA, CDR2 SQIVND (reference sequence). The CDR3 sequence: CASSIVWQSRGEAFF. The CDR3 nucleotides are TGTGCCAGTAGTATTGTTTGGCAAAGTCGCGGAGAAGCTTTCTTT.

The J gene is TRBJ1-2, the V gene TRBV4-2; weak D call: TRBD1 (5 bases). Germline loops: CDR1 LGHNA, CDR2 YNFKEQ. The CDR3 is made up of 15 amino acids. V was shortened by 1 base and J by 5 bases, with 14 bases between the two germline ends. This chain's CDR3 is CASSQGLAGEYGYTF. CDR3 DNA sequence: TGTGCCAGCAGCCAAGGGCTGGCGGGGGAATATGGCTACACCTTC.

The chain uses TRBV3-1 (or the pseudogene TRBV3-2) and TRBJ1-5; the D gene is possibly TRBD1 (5 bases). Germline lookup yields CDR1 LGHDT and CDR2 YNNKEL (reference sequence). The V gene lost 3 bases and the J gene lost 1 base, with 7 bases spanning the gap. The CDR3 extends over 14 amino acids. CDR3 residues: CASSHRGSNQPQHF. In DNA, the CDR3 is TGTGCCAGCAGCCATAGGGGAAGCAATCAGCCCCAGCATTTT.

The rearrangement joins TRBV5-1 to TRBJ2-3; 8 bases align to TRBD1. Unmatched junction bases numbered 4, after V lost 3 bases and J lost 1 base. The germline V gene encodes CDR1 SGHRS and CDR2 YFSETQ. This CDR3 comprises 15 residues. The CDR3 coding sequence is TGCGCCAGCAGCTGGGTGGGACAGGGCACAGATACGCAGTATTTT. Its translation is CASSWVGQGTDTQYF.

J is TRBJ2-7 and V is TRBV4-1, with TRBD1 as a possible D gene (5 bases). Germline assignment: CDR1 MGHRA and CDR2 YSYEKL. The CDR3 sequence is 12 residues long. Trimming removed 1 base at V and 5 bases at J, with 6 bases between. The CDR3 reads CASSQGGHEQYF. In DNA form, the CDR3 reads TGCGCCAGCAGCCAAGGGGGCCACGAGCAGTACTTC.

The V call is TRBV5-1, the J call TRBJ2-1; TRBD2 matches at 11 bases. There are 18 residues in the CDR3. Germline CDR1 and CDR2: SGHRS and YFSETQ. Trimming cost V 2 bases and J 0 bases; bases outside gene matches: 7. CDR3 nucleotide sequence: TGCGCCAGCAGCTTAATGGGACTAGCGGTTAGCTCCTACAATGAGCAGTTCTTC. Translated, it gives CASSLMGLAVSSYNEQFF.

This rearrangement joins TRBV7-3 to TRBJ2-1; 8 bases align to TRBD1. Trimming cost V 5 bases and J 7 bases; bases outside gene matches: 7. CDR3 length: 14 amino acids. Germline CDR1 is SGHTA and CDR2 is FQGTGA. CDR3 nucleotides: TGTGCCAGCAGCCCCTCTTGGACAGGGAATGAGCAGTTCTTC. Its translation: CASSPSWTGNEQFF.

There are a few counts of this clone. This sequence joins TRBV7-9 and TRBJ2-7; 10 bases line up with TRBD1. After removal of 1 base from V and 5 bases from J, the junction contained 8 bases not matched to a gene. Germline CDR1 SEHNR, CDR2 FQNEAQ (reference sequence). This CDR3 region has 16 residues. CDR3 protein: CASSLGYRDRGHEQYF. The CDR3 coding sequence is TGTGCCAGCAGCTTAGGCTACCGGGACAGGGGCCACGAGCAGTACTTC.

V is TRBV28 and J is TRBJ2-7; D gene uncertain. Germline V gene sequence: CDR1 MDHEN, CDR2 SYDVKM. Between the trimmed V and J ends, which lost 3 bases and 3 bases, there was a span of 6 bases. There are 12 residues in the CDR3. The CDR3 is CASSFRVYEQYF. CDR3 nucleotides: TGTGCCAGCAGTTTTCGGGTCTACGAGCAGTACTTC.

The gene calls are TRBV18 and TRBJ2-7; TRBD1 agrees at 9 bases. Germline-derived CDR1 and CDR2 are KGHSH and LQKENI. V lost 5 bases to trimming and J lost 3 bases; unmatched junction nucleotides: 5. The CDR3 runs to 14 residues. The CDR3 protein is CASSGGQGYYEQYF. The DNA of the CDR3 is TGTGCCAGCTCAGGGGGACAGGGATACTACGAGCAGTACTTC.

This clone was seen just once. The chain has TRBV19 and TRBJ2-2, with D possibly matching TRBD2 (5 bases). The CDR3 has 16 amino acids. Looked up from germline, CDR1 is LNHDA and CDR2 is SQIVND (reference sequence). Trimming removed 3 bases at V and 0 bases at J, with 11 bases between. The CDR3 loop is CASSMILEANTGELFF. As DNA, the CDR3 is TGTGCCAGTAGTATGATCCTGGAGGCGAACACCGGGGAGCTGTTTTTT.

V is TRBV2 and J is TRBJ2-5; possibly TRBD1 for D (6 bases). V was shortened by 5 bases and J by 0 bases, with 7 bases between the two germline ends. This CDR3 comprises 13 residues. Germline CDR1 reads SNHLY; CDR2 reads FYNNEI. CDR3 sequence: CASSRDNQETQYF. CDR3 in DNA: TGTGCCAGCAGTCGGGACAACCAAGAGACCCAGTACTTC.

The chain uses TRBV2 and TRBJ1-5; TRBD1 is a possible D gene (6 bases). This CDR3 spans 16 amino acids. V shed 7 bases and J shed 0 bases, with 16 bases lying between them. Germline V gene sequence: CDR1 SNHLY, CDR2 FYNNEI. For the CDR3, the DNA is TGTGCCAGCACCAAGTCAGGGGTTTATAGCAATCAGCCCCAGCATTTT. Protein product: CASTKSGVYSNQPQHF.

This rearrangement joins TRBV7-3 to TRBJ2-7; a weak D match, TRBD1 (5 bases). The CDR3 length is 14 residues. The germline V gene has CDR1 SGHTA and CDR2 FQGTGA. Deletions cut 0 bases from V and 2 bases from J, with 8 bases between. In DNA, the CDR3 is TGTGCCAGCAGCTTAACGGCAGGGCCCTACGAGCAGTACTTC. This codes for CASSLTAGPYEQYF.

V is TRBV2 and J is TRBJ1-2, with D unclear. V lost 3 bases to trimming and J lost 6 bases, with 11 bases between them. The length of the CDR3 is 13 residues. Germline CDR1 and CDR2: SNHLY and FYNNEI. The chain's CDR3 is CASSDGGNDGYTF. The CDR3 region has the DNA TGTGCCAGCAGTGATGGAGGAAATGATGGCTACACCTTC.